This entry lists 20 T cell receptor beta chains sequenced from one sample in a study of blood T cell repertoires in COVID-19. Profiling relied on immunoSEQ multiplex PCR, and the TCRdb table lists in-frame clones only, not all of them. This repertoire shows 130,000 or so clones, about 87% found once; its top ten account for more than 2.5%. The sample taken for sequencing was peripheral blood. The origin of the receptors is a human donor with COVID-19, enrolled during active disease. The donor label of this sample is uncertain.

A single count supports this clone. The V call is TRBV20-1, the J call TRBJ2-1; D unresolved. Germline V CDR1 and CDR2: DFQATT, SNEGSKA (reference sequence). Trimming cost V 3 bases and J 5 bases, with 2 bases left between them. The CDR3 is 10 residues long. The CDR3 loop is CSASDNEQFF. In nucleotides, the CDR3 is TGCAGTGCTAGCGACAATGAGCAGTTCTTC.

This clone was found a few times. The chain is built from TRBV4-1 and TRBJ1-2; 8 nucleotides agree with TRBD1. Germline-derived CDR1 and CDR2 are MGHRA and YSYEKL. Germline trimming cut 0 bases from V and 2 bases from J; bases unmatched to any gene: 8. The CDR3 is made up of 17 amino acids. The CDR3 DNA is TGCGCCAGCAGCCAAGAGGGGCTTAGACAGGGGAACTATGGCTACACCTTC. Translation gives CASSQEGLRQGNYGYTF.

The rearrangement joins TRBV27 to TRBJ1-5; TRBD1 agrees at 9 bases. V lost 3 bases, J lost 2 bases, and 8 bases stayed unmatched. This CDR3 comprises 17 residues. The germline V gene encodes CDR1 MNHEY and CDR2 SMNVEV (reference sequence). CDR3: CASSFTGGWWGNQPQHF. The CDR3 bases are TGTGCCAGCAGTTTCACAGGGGGCTGGTGGGGCAATCAGCCCCAGCATTTT.

This chain connects TRBV6-5 to TRBJ1-2; unclear D gene. The CDR3 extends over 12 amino acids. V dropped 6 bases and J dropped 4 bases, with 9 bases sitting between them. Germline V gene lookup returns CDR1 MNHEY and CDR2 SVGAGI. The CDR3: CASSPGGYGYTF. For the CDR3, the DNA is TGTGCCAGCAGCCCCGGAGGCTATGGCTACACCTTC.

This chain joins TRBV5-4 and TRBJ2-2; TRBD1 agrees at 10 bases. The length of the CDR3 is 17 residues. V was clipped by 2 bases and J by 5 bases; unmatched bases: 9. Germline lookup yields CDR1 SGHNT and CDR2 YYREEE (reference sequence). CDR3 sequence reads: CASSFDRGQLGTGELFF. The CDR3 DNA reads as TGTGCCAGCAGCTTCGACAGGGGGCAACTAGGGACCGGGGAGCTGTTTTTT.

The chain couples TRBV4-2 to TRBJ1-4, with D unresolved. The CDR3 consists of 16 residues. Looked up from germline, CDR1 is LGHNA and CDR2 is YNFKEQ. Trimming removed 0 bases from V and 5 bases from J, with 13 bases in between. The CDR3, as DNA: TGTGCCAGCAGCCAAGAGCGGAAATCCGGGAATGAAAAACTGTTTTTT. This gives the protein CASSQERKSGNEKLFF.

Note on this clone: A read error may account for a junction end that differs from germline. This chain joins TRBV7-6 and TRBJ2-1; 7 nucleotides align to TRBD1. Looked up from germline, CDR1 is SGHVS and CDR2 is FNYEAQ. This CDR3 has 14 amino acids. CDR3 sequence (DNA): TGTGCCAGCAGCCTAGGGGGCTCCAACAATGAGCAGTTCTTC. Encoded protein: CASSLGGSNNEQFF. Filled out from reference TRBV7-6 and TRBJ2-1, the complete variable domain reads GAGVSQSPRYKVTKRGQDVALRCDPISGHVSLYWYRQALGQGPEFLTYFNYEAQQDKSGLPNDRFSAERPEGSISTLTIQRTEQRDSAMYRCASSLGGSNNEQFFGPGTRLTVL.

V usage is TRBV6-5 and J usage is TRBJ1-5; D possibly corresponds to TRBD1 (6 bases). Per the germline V gene, CDR1 is MNHEY and CDR2 is SVGAGI. Trimming stripped 4 bases from V and 5 bases from J, with 15 bases between. The CDR3 sequence is 15 residues long. As DNA, the CDR3 is TGTGCCAGCAGTTTCTTACGGGACAAGGATCAGCCCCAGCATTTT. It translates to CASSFLRDKDQPQHF.

This clone has a single count. The chain uses TRBV7-3 and TRBJ2-2, with TRBD2 matching 9 bases. V lost 1 base to trimming and J lost 7 bases; unmatched junction nucleotides: 13. Germline V CDR1 and CDR2: SGHTA, FQGTGA. This CDR3 comprises 18 residues. The CDR3 protein is CASSLNGGRASSGGELFF. The CDR3 DNA sequence: TGTGCCAGCAGCTTAAATGGCGGGAGGGCCTCGAGCGGCGGGGAGCTGTTTTTT.

The chain couples TRBV3-1 (or the pseudogene TRBV3-2) to TRBJ1-3, with D maybe TRBD1 (5 bases). The V end lost 2 bases, the J end lost 5 bases, and 7 bases lay between the germline ends. The CDR3 extends over 13 amino acids. The germline V gene encodes CDR1 LGHDT and CDR2 YNNKEL (reference sequence). The CDR3 sequence: CASSQTGRNTIYF. CDR3 coding DNA: TGTGCCAGCAGCCAAACAGGTCGAAACACCATATATTTT.

The chain is built from TRBV2 and TRBJ2-7; TRBD2 matches at 8 bases. This CDR3 has 14 amino acids. Germline CDR1 SNHLY, CDR2 FYNNEI. Germline trimming cut 4 bases from V and 3 bases from J; bases unmatched to any gene: 5. The CDR3 coding sequence is TGTGCCAGCAGTGGATCCCTAGCGGGCTACGAGCAGTACTTC. This sequence encodes CASSGSLAGYEQYF.

This clone was observed a handful of times. CDR3 sequence: CASSDPGQSSYGYTF. The CDR3 DNA follows: TGTGCCAGCAGTGATCCCGGACAGTCGTCCTATGGCTACACCTTC. This rearrangement joins TRBV6-1 to TRBJ1-2; perhaps TRBD1 as D (6 bases). Germline-derived CDR1 and CDR2 are MNHNS and SASEGT. Trimming took 3 bases from V and 4 from J, leaving 15 bases between them. The CDR3 has 15 residues.

The V call is TRBV19, the J call TRBJ1-2; 11 positions match TRBD1. The CDR3 consists of 17 residues. V was pared by 9 bases and J by 0 bases, with 12 bases of the junction left unmatched. In germline, CDR1 is LNHDA, CDR2 SQIVND (reference sequence). The CDR3 here is CASKGGDRGNPNYGYTF. The CDR3 region has the DNA TGTGCCAGCAAAGGTGGGGACAGGGGGAACCCTAACTATGGCTACACCTTC.

V usage is TRBV3-1 (or the pseudogene TRBV3-2) and J usage is TRBJ1-3, with a weak D call TRBD1 (5 bases). Germline V gene sequence: CDR1 LGHDT, CDR2 YNNKEL (reference sequence). The CDR3 is made up of 15 amino acids. Between the trimmed V and J ends, which lost 1 base and 0 bases, there was a span of 7 bases. The CDR3 is CASSQGTLSGNTIYF. The CDR3 DNA reads TGTGCCAGCAGCCAAGGGACACTCTCTGGAAACACCATATATTTT.

There are a few counts of this clone. The rearrangement uses TRBV7-3 and TRBJ2-1, with 10 bases identical to TRBD2. Germline-derived CDR1 and CDR2 are SGHTA and FQGTGA. The CDR3 runs to 15 residues. Trimming took 5 bases from V and 1 from J; bases not matched to a gene: 2. The CDR3 reads CASSPSGSSYNEQFF. The CDR3 DNA follows: TGTGCCAGCAGCCCTAGCGGGAGTTCCTACAATGAGCAGTTCTTC.

A note on this clone: At one end the junction does not follow the germline gene, possibly because of a read error. Other nucleotide sequences in the sample specify the same CDR3. This chain joins TRBV13 and TRBJ1-1; possibly TRBD1 for D (6 bases). Germline CDR1 and CDR2: PRHDT and FYEKMQ (reference sequence). This CDR3 comprises 15 residues. The CDR3 here is CATSLGGPGGTEAFF. The DNA of the CDR3 is TGTGCCACCAGCTTAGGGGGACCGGGGGGGACTGAAGCTTTCTTT.

This chain links TRBV11-1 with TRBJ1-1; the D is unclear. There are 13 residues in the CDR3. CDR1 SGHAT and CDR2 FQDESV come from the germline V gene (reference sequence). V lost 0 bases to trimming and J lost 3 bases, with 5 bases between them. The CDR3 spells CASSLAVYTEAFF. The CDR3 region has the DNA TGTGCCAGCAGCTTAGCTGTCTACACTGAAGCTTTCTTT.

The genes are TRBV7-3 and TRBJ2-1; TRBD2 is a possible D gene (6 bases). The ends were cut back, 4 bases at V and 6 bases at J, with 10 bases in the middle. The CDR3 has 13 residues. The V gene's germline CDR1 is SGHTA and CDR2 FQGTGA. The CDR3 reads CASSSQGGNEQFF. The CDR3 DNA is TGTGCCAGCAGCTCCCAGGGAGGCAATGAGCAGTTCTTC.

This clone was recorded once. The J gene is TRBJ1-5, the V gene TRBV11-2; 8 bases match TRBD1. The V gene's germline CDR1 is SGHAT and CDR2 FQNNGV. This CDR3 region has 15 residues. Trimming removed 1 base from V and 5 bases from J; junction bases left unmatched: 4. In DNA, the CDR3 is TGTGCCAGCAGCTTAGGTCAGGGGGCCTATCAGCCCCAGCATTTT. The encoded protein is CASSLGQGAYQPQHF.

The chain links TRBV5-1 to TRBJ2-5; D uncertain. CDR1 and CDR2 from the germline V gene are SGHRS and YFSETQ. V lost 4 bases to trimming and J lost 5 bases, with 18 bases between them. The CDR3 length is 15 residues. The CDR3 loop reads CASSRNTRFEETQYF. Here the CDR3 DNA reads TGCGCCAGCAGCAGAAATACCCGTTTTGAGGAGACCCAGTACTTC.